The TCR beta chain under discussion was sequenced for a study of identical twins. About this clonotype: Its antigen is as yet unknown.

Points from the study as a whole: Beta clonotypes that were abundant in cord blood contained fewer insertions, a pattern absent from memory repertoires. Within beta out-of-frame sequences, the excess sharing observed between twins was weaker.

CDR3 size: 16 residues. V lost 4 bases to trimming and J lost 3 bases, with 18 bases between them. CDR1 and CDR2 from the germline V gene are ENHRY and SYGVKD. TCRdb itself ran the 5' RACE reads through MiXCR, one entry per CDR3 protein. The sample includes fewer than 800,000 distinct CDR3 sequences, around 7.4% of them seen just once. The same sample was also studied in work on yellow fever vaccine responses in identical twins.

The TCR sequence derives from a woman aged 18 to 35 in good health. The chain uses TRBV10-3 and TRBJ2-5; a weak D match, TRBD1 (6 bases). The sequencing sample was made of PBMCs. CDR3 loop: CAISGGQSGLEETQYF. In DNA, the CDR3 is TGTGCCATCAGTGGGGGGCAAAGCGGATTAGAAGAGACCCAGTACTTC.